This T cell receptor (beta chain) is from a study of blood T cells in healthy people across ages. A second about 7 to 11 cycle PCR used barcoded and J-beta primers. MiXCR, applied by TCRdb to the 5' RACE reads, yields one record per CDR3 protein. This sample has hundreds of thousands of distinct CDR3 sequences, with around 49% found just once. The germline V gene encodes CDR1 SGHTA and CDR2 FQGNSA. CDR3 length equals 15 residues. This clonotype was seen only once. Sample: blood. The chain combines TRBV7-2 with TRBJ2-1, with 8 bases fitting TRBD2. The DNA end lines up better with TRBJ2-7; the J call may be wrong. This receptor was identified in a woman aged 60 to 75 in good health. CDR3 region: CASSLGGRSYNEQYF. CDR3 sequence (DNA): TGTGCCAGCAGCTTAGGCGGGAGGTCCTACAATGAGCAGTACTTC.